The source of this TCR beta chain is a study of early T cells in non-severe SARS-CoV-2 infection. For the study at large: Bulk RNA from unsorted whole blood was sequenced; chains were unpaired.

General study points: Clonotype matching in VDJdb favored anti-spike CD8 responses and did not capture private and CD4 specificities.

Individual cDNA molecules were tagged with unique molecular identifiers, the study reported. TCRdb recomputed calls from the 5' RACE reads with MiXCR, one row per CDR3 protein. The sample has 85,000 to 95,000 distinct CDR3 sequences; roughly 14% are singletons. Details on this clonotype: Its specificity is not known.

The sequencing input was whole blood. The receptor was derived from an adult who was a healthcare worker with PCR-confirmed SARS-CoV-2 infection or an uninfected control (not recorded which).

The CDR3 protein is CASRDTGTTGNTIYF. For the CDR3, the DNA is TGTGCCAGCAGGGACACCGGGACAACTGGAAACACCATATATTTT. This sequence joins TRBV11-2 and TRBJ1-3; a possible D gene is TRBD1 (6 bases). Looked up from germline, CDR1 is SGHAT and CDR2 is FQNNGV. Trimming shortened V by 6 bases and J by 2 bases, and 14 bases separated the two germline ends. The CDR3 totals 15 residues.